This T cell receptor beta chain was sequenced for a study of cytomegalovirus exposure and HLA in healthy donors. Overall study findings and caveats: Associated with cytomegalovirus, according to the listing, were some 180 TCR beta chains. Later analysis showed TCR association rates varying by HLA locus, highest for DRB1 and lowest for HLA-C.

With 3 bases removed from V and 2 bases from J, the gap between germline ends came to 13 bases. Germline CDR1 reads LNHDA; CDR2 reads SQIVND (reference sequence). The CDR3 has 15 residues. PCR used 60 Vbeta primers and 13 Jbeta primers. Only in-frame clones appear in the TCRdb table, and some are missing; sequencing was by immunoSEQ multiplex PCR. The sample consists of around 190,000 clones, around 77% of them appearing once. The table lists this clone with a few counts. The antigen is undetermined. The specimen was PBMCs. This sequence was found in a man aged 60 to 75 in good health and CMV-seronegative. The chain employs TRBV19 and TRBJ1-1; perhaps TRBD1 as D (5 bases). CDR3 in DNA: TGTGCCAGTAGTATTGGGGGAGGGGCTAACACTGAAGCTTTCTTT. Translated, it gives CASSIGGGANTEAFF.